The 31 T cell receptor beta chains listed next were all sequenced from one sample in a study of cytomegalovirus exposure and HLA in healthy donors. Profiling relied on immunoSEQ multiplex PCR, and the TCRdb table lists in-frame clones only, not all of them. The sample shows about 280,000 clones, 86% of them seen only once. The sequenced material came from PBMCs. The receptors originated from a woman aged 18-30 years in good health and CMV-seronegative.

This clone was seen a few times. J is TRBJ2-1 and V is TRBV5-1; 8 bases are a match to TRBD2. CDR3 size: 14 residues. Germline values: CDR1 SGHRS, CDR2 YFSETQ. V was clipped by 4 bases and J by 4 bases; unmatched bases: 4. The CDR3 loop is CASSTGLVYNEQFF. Here the CDR3 DNA reads TGCGCCAGCAGCACGGGACTAGTATACAATGAGCAGTTCTTC.

The chain has TRBV10-3 and TRBJ2-7, with 8 positions matching TRBD1. V shed 6 bases, J shed 3 bases, and the junction held 10 bases outside the gene matches. This CDR3 is built from 15 residues. Per the germline V gene, CDR1 is ENHRY and CDR2 is SYGVKD. The CDR3: CAISDFDRGLYEQYF. The DNA for the CDR3 is TGTGCCATCAGCGACTTCGACAGGGGCCTCTACGAGCAGTACTTC.

The rearrangement joins TRBV6-6 to TRBJ1-3, with D unclear. The V end was cut by 2 bases, the J end by 0 bases, with 8 bases between. Per the germline V gene, CDR1 is MNHNY and CDR2 is SVGAGI (reference sequence). The CDR3 sequence is 15 residues long. Here the CDR3 DNA reads TGTGCCAGCAGTTACGATAGTCTCTCTGGAAACACCATATATTTT. It is translated as CASSYDSLSGNTIYF.

This chain joins TRBV6-1 and TRBJ2-1, with D tentatively TRBD2 (6 bases). CDR1 and CDR2 (germline): MNHNS, SASEGT. V was cut by 6 bases and J by 1 base, with 16 bases left in between. This CDR3 contains 16 residues. CDR3 residues: CASRELVAGSYNEQFF. CDR3 nucleotide sequence: TGTGCCAGCAGGGAACTAGTGGCGGGGTCCTACAATGAGCAGTTCTTC.

The chain has TRBV5-3 and TRBJ2-7; tentative D call: TRBD2 (6 bases). TRBV5-3 is an ORF for which the function is uncertain. With 3 bases removed from V and 9 bases from J, the gap between germline ends came to 19 bases. The CDR3 extends over 14 amino acids. The CDR3 is CARSSNGTFGGQYF. CDR3 DNA sequence: TGTGCCAGAAGCTCCAATGGGACTTTTGGGGGGCAGTACTTC.

The chain uses TRBV4-3 and TRBJ1-3; 7 bases are a match to TRBD1. The junction had 11 bases not matched to a gene; V was cut back by 4 bases and J by 2 bases. The CDR3 consists of 17 residues. Germline V CDR1 and CDR2: LGHNA, YSLEER. CDR3 coding DNA: TGCGCCAGCAGCCCTTACATCGGGACAGTGGCTGGAAACACCATATATTTT. Its translation: CASSPYIGTVAGNTIYF.

The V gene is TRBV28, the J gene TRBJ2-7, with TRBD2 matching over 10 bases. This CDR3 comprises 13 residues. Germline V gives CDR1 MDHEN, CDR2 SYDVKM. V shed 6 bases, J shed 5 bases, and the junction held 4 bases outside the gene matches. This CDR3 is CASRWTSGDEQYF. CDR3 sequence (DNA): TGTGCCAGCAGGTGGACTAGCGGCGACGAGCAGTACTTC.

The V call is TRBV6-1, the J call TRBJ1-2, with unresolved D. V gave up 7 bases and J gave up 3 bases, with 12 bases separating them. The CDR3 contains 13 residues. Germline loops: CDR1 MNHNS, CDR2 SASEGT. Here the CDR3 reads CASTLTPYYGYTF. The CDR3, as DNA: TGTGCCAGCACCTTAACTCCTTACTATGGCTACACCTTC.

The chain joins TRBV28 to TRBJ2-7; TRBD1 matches 8 bases. The trim removed 6 bases at V and 0 bases at J, leaving 4 bases unmatched. Germline-derived CDR1 and CDR2 are MDHEN and SYDVKM. The CDR3 contains 14 residues. CDR3 region: CASRPGQVSYEQYF. The CDR3 DNA follows: TGTGCCAGCAGGCCGGGACAGGTCTCCTACGAGCAGTACTTC.

The chain uses TRBV7-3 and TRBJ1-2; TRBD1 aligns across 9 bases. The CDR3 totals 14 residues. The junction had 7 bases not matched to a gene; V was cut back by 4 bases and J by 7 bases. The germline V gene has CDR1 SGHTA and CDR2 FQGTGA. The CDR3 nucleotides are TGTGCCAGCAGCTCCACAGGGGGCGCGGGTGGCTACACCTTC. This encodes CASSSTGGAGGYTF.

The rearrangement uses TRBV28 and TRBJ1-1; D is possibly TRBD1 (6 bases). Germline V gives CDR1 MDHEN, CDR2 SYDVKM. The CDR3 sequence is 11 residues long. Trimming took 5 bases from V and 11 from J, leaving 12 bases between them. This chain's CDR3 is CASSPQRGAFF. The DNA for the CDR3 is TGTGCCAGCAGTCCCCAGAGGGGGGCTTTCTTT.

This chain joins TRBV7-2 and TRBJ2-7, with TRBD2 identical over 14 bases. The CDR3 loop spans 16 amino acids. Germline CDR1 and CDR2: SGHTA and FQGNSA. The V gene end was trimmed by 5 bases and the J gene end by 5 bases; junction bases not matched to a gene: 8. The CDR3 region is CASSPGTSGGTHEQYF. The CDR3 DNA sequence: TGTGCCAGCAGCCCAGGGACTAGCGGGGGAACACACGAGCAGTACTTC.

This rearrangement joins TRBV5-1 to TRBJ2-5; D perhaps matches TRBD2 (6 bases). Germline loops: CDR1 SGHRS, CDR2 YFSETQ. The CDR3 sequence is 16 residues long. Trimming left V 0 bases short and J 0 bases short, with 12 bases between. The CDR3 region is CASSLEGGAYQETQYF. The CDR3 region has the DNA TGCGCCAGCAGCTTGGAAGGAGGGGCGTACCAAGAGACCCAGTACTTC.

V gene TRBV19 combines with J gene TRBJ2-5, with unresolved D. Trimming left V 3 bases short and J 2 bases short, with 16 bases between. Per germline, CDR1 LNHDA and CDR2 SQIVND (reference sequence). This CDR3 contains 16 residues. In DNA form, the CDR3 reads TGTGCCAGTAGTATGTTAGCCCCAGTGGCTCAAGAGACCCAGTACTTC. Translated: CASSMLAPVAQETQYF. The variable domain in full, with the rest retrieved from reference TRBV19 and TRBJ2-5, is DGGITQSPKYLFRKEGQNVTLSCEQNLNHDAMYWYRQDPGQGLRLIYYSQIVNDFQKGDIAEGYSVSREKKESFPLTVTSAQKNPTAFYLCASSMLAPVAQETQYFGPGTRLLVL.

The rearrangement joins TRBV28 to TRBJ1-5; D is ambiguous. The germline gives CDR1 MDHEN, CDR2 SYDVKM. The CDR3 has 14 amino acids. Deletions cut 0 bases from V and 4 bases from J, with 7 bases between. In nucleotides, the CDR3 is TGTGCCAGCAGTTTATGGCCGGGGAATCAGCCCCAGCATTTT. Its protein is CASSLWPGNQPQHF. The full variable domain, with the rest looked up from reference TRBV28 and TRBJ1-5, is DVKVTQSSRYLVKRTGEKVFLECVQDMDHENMFWYRQDPGLGLRLIYFSYDVKMKEKGDIPEGYSVSREKKERFSLILESASTNQTSMYLCASSLWPGNQPQHFGDGTRLSIL.

Here the CDR3 DNA reads TGTGCCAGCAGTTACGACGCGGGAGGGATCGAGCAGTACTTC. Translation: CASSYDAGGIEQYF. V gene TRBV6-5 combines with J gene TRBJ2-7; 9 bases agree with TRBD2. Germline CDR1 and CDR2: MNHEY and SVGAGI. V trimming: 2 bases; J trimming: 6 bases; junction bases outside the gene matches: 5. The CDR3 extends over 14 amino acids.

This sequence joins TRBV29-1 and TRBJ2-7, with 9 nucleotides matching TRBD1. Germline V gene data show CDR1 as SQVTM and CDR2 as ANQGSEA. The CDR3 loop spans 14 amino acids. With V trimmed by 4 bases and J by 7 bases, 11 bases remained unmatched. Here the CDR3 reads CSVGTGQGKGEQYF. In DNA, the CDR3 is TGCAGCGTTGGGACCGGACAGGGGAAGGGGGAGCAGTACTTC.

A single count supports this clone. This chain joins TRBV4-3 and TRBJ1-2; 8 nucleotides agree with TRBD1. Per germline, CDR1 LGHNA and CDR2 YSLEER. This CDR3 is built from 15 residues. V shed 6 bases and J 4 bases; nucleotides not matched to a gene: 10. The CDR3 here is CASRPYRGNFYGYTF. CDR3 nucleotides: TGCGCCAGCAGACCGTACAGGGGGAATTTCTATGGCTACACCTTC.

The V and J genes are TRBV27 and TRBJ2-1, with 8 bases matching TRBD2. Germline V gene sequence: CDR1 MNHEY, CDR2 SMNVEV (reference sequence). The CDR3 covers 14 residues. V lost 3 bases, J lost 3 bases, and 1 base stayed unmatched. The chain's CDR3 is CASSFTSGYNEQFF. In nucleotides, the CDR3 is TGTGCCAGCAGTTTTACTAGCGGCTACAATGAGCAGTTCTTC.

The chain has TRBV27 and TRBJ2-5; 8 nucleotides line up with TRBD2. V lost 1 base and J lost 1; bases outside the gene matches: 11. This CDR3 comprises 18 residues. Germline values: CDR1 MNHEY, CDR2 SMNVEV (reference sequence). The CDR3 spells CASSLYPGGPVTQETQYF. CDR3 sequence (DNA): TGTGCCAGCAGTTTATATCCGGGAGGGCCCGTAACCCAAGAGACCCAGTACTTC.

This chain uses TRBV4-1 with TRBJ1-2; a weak D match, TRBD1 (5 bases). Germline-derived CDR1 and CDR2 are MGHRA and YSYEKL. The CDR3 spans 13 residues. Trimming shortened V by 3 bases and J by 8 bases, and 13 bases separated the two germline ends. The CDR3 DNA reads TGCGCCAGCAGCCATGGCGGGGCGTACGGCTACACCTTC. It is translated as CASSHGGAYGYTF.

The CDR3 DNA sequence: TGTGCCAGCAGGGGGACTAGCGGGAGGCCCTCCTACGAGCAGTACTTC. Amino acid sequence: CASRGTSGRPSYEQYF. V gene TRBV6-6 combines with J gene TRBJ2-7, with 15 bases aligning to TRBD2. Germline V gene sequence: CDR1 MNHNY, CDR2 SVGAGI (reference sequence). The CDR3 loop spans 16 amino acids. The V segment lost 6 bases and the J segment 0 bases; nucleotides outside the gene matches: 3.

In DNA form, the CDR3 reads TGTGCCTCCAGGCGGCTAGCGGGGAACTACGAGCAGTACTTC. It encodes CASRRLAGNYEQYF. The chain couples TRBV10-3 to TRBJ2-7; the match to TRBD2 covers 9 bases. CDR3 length: 14 residues. From germline, CDR1 is ENHRY and CDR2 SYGVKD. Trimming at V came to 11 bases and at J to 3 bases, leaving 11 bases not matched to a gene.

V usage is TRBV5-1 and J usage is TRBJ2-1, with 11 bases fitting TRBD1. With V trimmed by 4 bases and J by 9 bases, 6 bases remained unmatched. The CDR3 spans 14 residues. Germline CDR1 reads SGHRS; CDR2 reads YFSETQ. The CDR3 DNA reads TGCGCCAGCAGCGCGGGACAGGGGGTGGGTGAGCAGTTCTTC. Translating it yields CASSAGQGVGEQFF. The full variable domain, rest sourced from reference TRBV5-1 and TRBJ2-1, is KAGVTQTPRYLIKTRGQQVTLSCSPISGHRSVSWYQQTPGQGLQFLFEYFSETQRNKGNFPGRFSGRQFSNSRSEMNVSTLELGDSALYLCASSAGQGVGEQFFGPGTRLTVL.

Here the CDR3 DNA reads TGTGCCAGCAGTGAAAGCGGTCTAGCGGGCACAGATACGCAGTATTTT. Amino acid sequence: CASSESGLAGTDTQYF. The V and J genes are TRBV6-1 and TRBJ2-3, with 7 bases that match TRBD2. Germline CDR1 MNHNS, CDR2 SASEGT. The junction had 6 bases not matched to a gene; V was cut back by 2 bases and J by 1 base. The CDR3 covers 16 residues.

This chain links TRBV6-5 with TRBJ1-5; D unresolved. CDR1 is MNHEY, CDR2 SVGAGI, per germline. The CDR3 runs 14 residues. Trimming left V 2 bases short and J 4 bases short, with 9 bases between. The CDR3 region is CASSYRLGNQPQHF. The CDR3 DNA follows: TGTGCCAGCAGTTACCGACTAGGGAATCAGCCCCAGCATTTT.

The V call is TRBV19, the J call TRBJ1-1; D call uncertain. Trimming left V 5 bases short and J 1 base short, with 11 bases between. The CDR3 length is 14 residues. Per the germline V gene, CDR1 is LNHDA and CDR2 is SQIVND (reference sequence). The CDR3 loop is CASSPKQSNTEAFF. DNA for the CDR3: TGTGCCAGTAGTCCTAAACAGTCGAACACTGAAGCTTTCTTT.

The chain combines TRBV4-3 with TRBJ1-5; maybe TRBD1 (5 bases). Trimming left V 0 bases short and J 4 bases short, with 13 bases between. Per the germline V gene, CDR1 is LGHNA and CDR2 is YSLEER. This CDR3 has 16 amino acids. This CDR3 reads CASSQDGRGQNQPQHF. The CDR3 nucleotides are TGCGCCAGCAGCCAAGATGGGAGGGGCCAAAATCAGCCCCAGCATTTT.

This clone was seen only once. The rearrangement links TRBV30 to TRBJ1-1, with D hard to call. V was cut by 3 bases and J by 1 base, with 12 bases left in between. The CDR3 runs 14 residues. The germline gives CDR1 GTSNPN, CDR2 SVGIG (reference sequence). The CDR3 loop reads CAWRGPGSNTEAFF. The CDR3 nucleotides are TGTGCCTGGAGAGGCCCAGGTTCGAACACTGAAGCTTTCTTT.

This chain joins TRBV6-1 and TRBJ1-2; TRBD1 might be the D (5 bases). The germline CDR1 and CDR2 sequences are MNHNS and SASEGT. The CDR3 has 14 amino acids. V was cut by 0 bases and J by 2 bases, with 7 bases left in between. DNA of the CDR3: TGTGCCAGCAGTGAAGCCCGGACAAACTATGGCTACACCTTC. This translates into CASSEARTNYGYTF.

The gene calls are TRBV27 and TRBJ2-6; no firm D call. Germline CDR1 is MNHEY and CDR2 is SMNVEV (reference sequence). The CDR3 consists of 15 residues. V was clipped by 0 bases and J by 4 bases, with 7 bases between them. The DNA for the CDR3 is TGTGCCAGCAGTTTATCGTGGGCCGGGGCCAACGTCCTGACTTTC. It codes for CASSLSWAGANVLTF.